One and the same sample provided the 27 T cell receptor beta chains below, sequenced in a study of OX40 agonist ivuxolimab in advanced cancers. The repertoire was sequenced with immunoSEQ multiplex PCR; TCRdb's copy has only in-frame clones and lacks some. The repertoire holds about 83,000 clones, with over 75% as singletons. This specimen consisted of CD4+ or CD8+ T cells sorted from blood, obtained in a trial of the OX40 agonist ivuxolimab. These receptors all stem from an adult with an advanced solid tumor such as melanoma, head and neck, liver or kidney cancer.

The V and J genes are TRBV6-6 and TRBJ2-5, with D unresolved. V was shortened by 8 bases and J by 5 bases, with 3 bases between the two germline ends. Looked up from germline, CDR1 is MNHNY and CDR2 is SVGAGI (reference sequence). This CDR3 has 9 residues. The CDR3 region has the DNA TGTGCCAGCGGGGAGACCCAGTACTTC. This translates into CASGETQYF.

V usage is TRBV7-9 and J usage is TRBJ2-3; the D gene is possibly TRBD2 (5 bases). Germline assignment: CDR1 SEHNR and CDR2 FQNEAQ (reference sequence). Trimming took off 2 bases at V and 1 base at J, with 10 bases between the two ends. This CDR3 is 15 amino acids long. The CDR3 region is CASSLQRFGTDTQYF. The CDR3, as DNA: TGTGCCAGCAGCTTACAGCGGTTTGGCACAGATACGCAGTATTTT.

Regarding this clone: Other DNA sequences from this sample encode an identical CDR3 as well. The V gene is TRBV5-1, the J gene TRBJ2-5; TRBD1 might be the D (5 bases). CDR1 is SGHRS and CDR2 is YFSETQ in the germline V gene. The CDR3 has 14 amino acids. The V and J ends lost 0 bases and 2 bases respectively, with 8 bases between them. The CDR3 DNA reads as TGCGCCAGCAGCTTGGGGACAACGCAAGAGACCCAGTACTTC. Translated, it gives CASSLGTTQETQYF.

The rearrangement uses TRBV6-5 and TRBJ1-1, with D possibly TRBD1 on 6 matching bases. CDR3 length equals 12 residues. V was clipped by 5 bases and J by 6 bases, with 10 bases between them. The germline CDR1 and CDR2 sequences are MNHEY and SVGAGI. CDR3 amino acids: CASSTTGSEAFF. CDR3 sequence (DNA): TGTGCCAGCAGTACAACAGGGTCTGAAGCTTTCTTT.

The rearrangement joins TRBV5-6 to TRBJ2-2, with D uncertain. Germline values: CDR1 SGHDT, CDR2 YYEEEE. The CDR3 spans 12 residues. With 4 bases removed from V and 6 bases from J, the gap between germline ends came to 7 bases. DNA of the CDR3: TGTGCCAGCAGCCCGGTGGCCGGGGAGCTGTTTTTT. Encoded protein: CASSPVAGELFF.

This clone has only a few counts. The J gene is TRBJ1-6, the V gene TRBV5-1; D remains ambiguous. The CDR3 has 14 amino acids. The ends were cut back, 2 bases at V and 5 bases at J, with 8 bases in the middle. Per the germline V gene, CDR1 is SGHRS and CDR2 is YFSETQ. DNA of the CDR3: TGCGCCAGCAGCTTTGGAGGTAATAATTCACCCCTCCACTTT. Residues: CASSFGGNNSPLHF.

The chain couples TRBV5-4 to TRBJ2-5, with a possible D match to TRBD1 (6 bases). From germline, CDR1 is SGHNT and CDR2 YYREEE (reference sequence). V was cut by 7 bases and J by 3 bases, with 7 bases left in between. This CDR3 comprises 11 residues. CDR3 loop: CASGTKETQYF. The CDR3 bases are TGTGCCAGCGGGACAAAAGAGACCCAGTACTTC.

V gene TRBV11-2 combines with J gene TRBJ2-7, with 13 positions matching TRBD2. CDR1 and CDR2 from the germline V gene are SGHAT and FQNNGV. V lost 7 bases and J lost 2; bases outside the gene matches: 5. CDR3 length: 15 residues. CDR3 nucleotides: TGTGCCAGCATGGGACTAGCGGGGTCGACCTACGAGCAGTACTTC. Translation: CASMGLAGSTYEQYF.

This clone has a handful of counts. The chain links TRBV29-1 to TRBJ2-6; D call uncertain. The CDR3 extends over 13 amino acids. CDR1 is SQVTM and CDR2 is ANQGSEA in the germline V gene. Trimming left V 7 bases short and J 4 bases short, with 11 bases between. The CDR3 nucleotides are TGCAGCGCGAGAGTGAGAGGGGCCAACGTCCTGACTTTC. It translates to CSARVRGANVLTF.

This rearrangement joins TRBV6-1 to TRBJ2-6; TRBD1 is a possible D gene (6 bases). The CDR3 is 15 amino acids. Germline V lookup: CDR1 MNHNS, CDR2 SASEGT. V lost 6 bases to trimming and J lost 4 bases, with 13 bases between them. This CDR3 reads CASRDPGAGANVLTF. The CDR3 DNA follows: TGTGCCAGCAGGGACCCAGGGGCCGGGGCCAACGTCCTGACTTTC.

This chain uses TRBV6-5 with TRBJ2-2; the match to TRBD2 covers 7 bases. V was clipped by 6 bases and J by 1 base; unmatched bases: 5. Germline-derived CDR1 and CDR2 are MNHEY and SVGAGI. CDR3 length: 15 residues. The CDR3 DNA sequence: TGTGCCAGCAGACTTACGGGGGGGAACACCGGGGAGCTGTTTTTT. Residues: CASRLTGGNTGELFF.

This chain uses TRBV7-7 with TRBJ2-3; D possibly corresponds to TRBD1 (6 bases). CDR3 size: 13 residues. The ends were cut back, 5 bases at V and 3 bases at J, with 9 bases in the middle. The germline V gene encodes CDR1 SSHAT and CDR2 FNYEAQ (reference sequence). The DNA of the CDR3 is TGTGCCAGCAGCCCACAGGGAACAGATACGCAGTATTTT. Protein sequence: CASSPQGTDTQYF.

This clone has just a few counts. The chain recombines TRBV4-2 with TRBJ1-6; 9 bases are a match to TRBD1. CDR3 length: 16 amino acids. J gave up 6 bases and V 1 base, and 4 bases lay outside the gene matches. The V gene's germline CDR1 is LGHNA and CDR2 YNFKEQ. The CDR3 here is CASSQGMDRGNSPLHF. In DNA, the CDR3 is TGTGCCAGCAGCCAAGGCATGGACAGGGGTAATTCACCCCTCCACTTT.

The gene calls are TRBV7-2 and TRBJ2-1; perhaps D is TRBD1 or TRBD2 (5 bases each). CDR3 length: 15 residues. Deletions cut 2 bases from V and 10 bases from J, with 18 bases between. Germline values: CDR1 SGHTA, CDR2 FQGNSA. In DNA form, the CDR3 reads TGTGCCAGCAGCTTAAACCGGGGCTCGGGTAGCGAGCAGTTCTTC. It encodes CASSLNRGSGSEQFF.

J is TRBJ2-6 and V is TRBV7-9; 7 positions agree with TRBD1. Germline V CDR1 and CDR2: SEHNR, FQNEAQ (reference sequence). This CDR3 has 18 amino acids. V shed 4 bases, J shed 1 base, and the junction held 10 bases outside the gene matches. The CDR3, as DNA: TGTGCCAGCAGCTCCTTGGACAGGTTACTATCTGGGGCCAACGTCCTGACTTTC. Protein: CASSSLDRLLSGANVLTF.

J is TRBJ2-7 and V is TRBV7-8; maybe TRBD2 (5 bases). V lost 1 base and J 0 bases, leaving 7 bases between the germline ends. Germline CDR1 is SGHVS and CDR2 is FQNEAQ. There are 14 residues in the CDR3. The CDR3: CASSLERGSYEQYF. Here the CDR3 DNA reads TGTGCCAGCAGCTTAGAACGGGGCTCCTACGAGCAGTACTTC.

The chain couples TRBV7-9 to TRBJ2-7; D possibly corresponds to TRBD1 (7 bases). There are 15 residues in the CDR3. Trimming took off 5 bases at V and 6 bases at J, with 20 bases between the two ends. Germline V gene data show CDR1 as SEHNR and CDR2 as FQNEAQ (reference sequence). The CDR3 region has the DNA TGTGCCAGCAGCCCCCCCGGGACAGCGGGCTCCGAGCAGTACTTC. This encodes CASSPPGTAGSEQYF.

DNA of the CDR3: TGTGCCAGCAGCTTGCAGGGGGGCTCCTACAATGAGCAGTTCTTC. Its protein product is CASSLQGGSYNEQFF. The chain couples TRBV5-8 to TRBJ2-1, with D possibly matching TRBD1 (7 bases). V shed 1 base and J shed 0 bases, with 8 bases lying between them. This CDR3 is built from 15 residues. Germline V CDR1 and CDR2: SGHTS, YDEGEE.

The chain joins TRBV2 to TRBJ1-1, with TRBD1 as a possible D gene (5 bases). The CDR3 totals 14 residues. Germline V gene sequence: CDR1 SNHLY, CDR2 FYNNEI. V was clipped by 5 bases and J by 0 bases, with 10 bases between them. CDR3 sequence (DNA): TGTGCCAGCAGTAAAGGGGTTATGAACACTGAAGCTTTCTTT. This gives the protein CASSKGVMNTEAFF.

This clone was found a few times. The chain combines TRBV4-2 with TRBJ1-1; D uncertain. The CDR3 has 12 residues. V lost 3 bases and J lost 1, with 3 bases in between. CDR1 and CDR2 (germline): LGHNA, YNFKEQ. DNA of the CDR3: TGTGCCAGCAGCCAGGAGAACACTGAAGCTTTCTTT. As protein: CASSQENTEAFF.

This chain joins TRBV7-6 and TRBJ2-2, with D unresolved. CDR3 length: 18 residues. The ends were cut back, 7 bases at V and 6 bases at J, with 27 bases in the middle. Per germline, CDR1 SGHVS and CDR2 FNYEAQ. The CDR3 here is CASTPGWGSNLLAGELFF. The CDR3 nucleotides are TGTGCCAGCACCCCAGGTTGGGGTAGTAATCTCCTGGCCGGGGAGCTGTTTTTT.

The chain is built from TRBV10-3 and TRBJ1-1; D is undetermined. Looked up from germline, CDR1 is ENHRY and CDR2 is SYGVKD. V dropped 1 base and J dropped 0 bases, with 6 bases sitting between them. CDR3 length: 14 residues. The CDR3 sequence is CAISEFPLNTEAFF. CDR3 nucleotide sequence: TGTGCCATCAGTGAGTTCCCTCTGAACACTGAAGCTTTCTTT.

CDR3 sequence (DNA): TGTGCCAGCAGCCAAGGAGGTAAAGGGCTTGGCTACACCTTC. Amino acid sequence: CASSQGGKGLGYTF. The gene calls are TRBV7-2 and TRBJ1-2; D unclear. Per germline, CDR1 SGHTA and CDR2 FQGNSA. This CDR3 region has 14 residues. Deletions cut 5 bases from V and 7 bases from J, with 17 bases between. Using reference TRBV7-2 and TRBJ1-2 for the parts outside the CDR3, the full variable domain is GAGVSQSPSNKVTEKGKDVELRCDPISGHTALYWYRQSLGQGLEFLIYFQGNSAPDKSGLPSDRFSAERTGGSVSTLTIQRTQQEDSAVYLCASSQGGKGLGYTFGSGTRLTVV.

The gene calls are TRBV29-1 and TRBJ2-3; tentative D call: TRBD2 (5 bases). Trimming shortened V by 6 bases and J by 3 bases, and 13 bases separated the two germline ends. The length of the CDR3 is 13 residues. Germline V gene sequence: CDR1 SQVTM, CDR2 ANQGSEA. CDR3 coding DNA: TGCAGCGTGGCAGGACTTAATACAGATACGCAGTATTTT. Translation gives CSVAGLNTDTQYF.

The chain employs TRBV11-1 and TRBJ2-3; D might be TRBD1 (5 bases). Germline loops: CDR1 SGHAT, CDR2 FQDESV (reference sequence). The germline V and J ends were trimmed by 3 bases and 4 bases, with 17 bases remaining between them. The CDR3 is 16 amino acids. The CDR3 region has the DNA TGTGCCAGCAGCTTCCAAGCAGGTGGGGCGGCAGATACGCAGTATTTT. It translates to CASSFQAGGAADTQYF.

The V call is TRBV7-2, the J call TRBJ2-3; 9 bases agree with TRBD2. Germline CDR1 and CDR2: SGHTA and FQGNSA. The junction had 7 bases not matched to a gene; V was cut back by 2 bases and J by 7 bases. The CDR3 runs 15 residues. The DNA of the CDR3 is TGTGCCAGCAGCTTACCGCGGGGGGGCGGGAATACGCAGTATTTT. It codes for CASSLPRGGGNTQYF. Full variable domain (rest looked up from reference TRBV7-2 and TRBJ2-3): GAGVSQSPSNKVTEKGKDVELRCDPISGHTALYWYRQSLGQGLEFLIYFQGNSAPDKSGLPSDRFSAERTGGSVSTLTIQRTQQEDSAVYLCASSLPRGGGNTQYFGPGTRLTVL.

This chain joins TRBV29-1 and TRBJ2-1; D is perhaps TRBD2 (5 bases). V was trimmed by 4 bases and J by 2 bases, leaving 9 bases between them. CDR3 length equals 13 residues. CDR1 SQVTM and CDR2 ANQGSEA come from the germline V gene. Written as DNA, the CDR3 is TGCAGCGTTGCCGGGAACACCTACAATGAGCAGTTCTTC. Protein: CSVAGNTYNEQFF.